One and the same sample provided the 5 T cell receptor beta chains below, sequenced in a study of Graves' ophthalmopathy and Graves' hyperthyroidism (dated 2018 in TCRdb). Sequencing was carried out with an Illumina HiSeq 2000. For repertoire sequencing, the TCR beta CDR3 regions were amplified from RNA transcripts. A first-round RT-PCR used HTBI primers with the Qiagen OneStep RT-PCR kit, followed by a second-round multiplex PCR, size selection and purification. TCRdb reanalyzed the raw reads on its own, using fastp at Q25 for trimming and MiXCR for clone calling, and kept in-frame beta chains. Rows matching on CDR3 protein sequence are summarized as one entry with the most common DNA and genes. The sample table contains over a million distinct CDR3 sequences; only one count was recorded for 35% to 40% of them. Of the sample, 11% is held by the ten largest clones. The sample was peripheral blood or thyroid tissue (not recorded which). Source of these receptors: an adult man with Graves' hyperthyroidism.

The chain employs TRBV29-1 and TRBJ1-3; TRBD1 matches 8 bases. In germline, CDR1 is SQVTM, CDR2 ANQGSEA. CDR3 length: 11 residues. Trimming removed 6 bases from V and 10 bases from J; junction bases left unmatched: 5. In nucleotides, the CDR3 is TGCAGCGTCGACAGGGGTGAGACCATATATTTT. Protein: CSVDRGETIYF.

Ten or more counts support this clonotype. This rearrangement joins TRBV20-1 to TRBJ1-2; maybe TRBD1 (5 bases). This CDR3 is 14 amino acids long. Trimming left V 0 bases short and J 6 bases short, with 14 bases between. Germline values: CDR1 DFQATT, CDR2 SNEGSKA (reference sequence). CDR3 bases: TGCAGTGCTAGAGATCGGGGGGTTTTAGATGGCTACACCTTC. It specifies CSARDRGVLDGYTF.

The genes are TRBV10-3 and TRBJ2-5; 8 bases map to TRBD2. The CDR3 loop spans 17 amino acids. CDR1 is ENHRY and CDR2 is SYGVKD in the germline V gene. Unmatched junction bases numbered 12, after V lost 4 bases and J lost 2 bases. CDR3: CAISATSGRPLQETQYF. As DNA, the CDR3 is TGTGCCATCAGTGCTACTAGCGGAAGACCACTTCAAGAGACCCAGTACTTC.

This clonotype was detected ten times or more. This chain links TRBV29-1 with TRBJ2-7; tentative D call: TRBD2 (6 bases). With 1 base removed from V and 2 bases from J, the gap between germline ends came to 15 bases. The germline V gene encodes CDR1 SQVTM and CDR2 ANQGSEA. The CDR3 contains 15 residues. The CDR3 coding sequence is TGCAGCGTTGAAGGAGGTGGCGGGGCGACCTACGAGCAGTACTTC. Amino acid sequence: CSVEGGGGATYEQYF.

This chain uses TRBV20-1 with TRBJ1-2, with a tentative D call TRBD1 (5 bases). Looked up from germline, CDR1 is DFQATT and CDR2 is SNEGSKA (reference sequence). Trimming took off 1 base at V and 12 bases at J, with 12 bases between the two ends. The CDR3 has 11 amino acids. The CDR3 protein is CSARVGEGHTF. CDR3 coding DNA: TGCAGTGCTAGAGTAGGGGAAGGCCACACCTTC.